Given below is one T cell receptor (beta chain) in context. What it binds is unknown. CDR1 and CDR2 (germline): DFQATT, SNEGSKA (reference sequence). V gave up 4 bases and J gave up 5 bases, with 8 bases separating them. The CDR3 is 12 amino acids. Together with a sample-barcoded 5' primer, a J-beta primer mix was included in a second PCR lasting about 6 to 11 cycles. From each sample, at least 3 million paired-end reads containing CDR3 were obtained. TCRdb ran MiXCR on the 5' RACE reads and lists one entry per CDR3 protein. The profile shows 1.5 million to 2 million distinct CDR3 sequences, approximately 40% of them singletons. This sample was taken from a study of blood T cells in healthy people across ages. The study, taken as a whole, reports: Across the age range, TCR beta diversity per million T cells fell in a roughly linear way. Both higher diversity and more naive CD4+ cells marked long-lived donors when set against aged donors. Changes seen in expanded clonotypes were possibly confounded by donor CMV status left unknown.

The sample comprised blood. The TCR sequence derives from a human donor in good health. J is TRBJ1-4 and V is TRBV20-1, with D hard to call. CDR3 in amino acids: CSATQPNEKLFF. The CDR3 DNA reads TGCAGTGCTACCCAACCAAATGAAAAACTGTTTTTT.